This T cell receptor beta chain was recovered during a study of cytomegalovirus exposure and HLA in healthy donors. The table lists this clone with a count of one. The length of the CDR3 is 14 residues. J lost 0 bases, V lost 2 bases, and 0 bases had no gene match. Looked up from germline, CDR1 is SGDLS and CDR2 is YYNGEE. The PCR made use of 60 Vbeta and 13 Jbeta primers. Generated by immunoSEQ multiplex PCR, the TCRdb table keeps only in-frame clones and is missing some. The data contain 110,000 to 150,000 clones, about 64% of them singletons. Input material: PBMCs. This chain uses TRBV9 with TRBJ2-7; 9 bases fit TRBD2. The receptor's source is a man aged 55 to 69 in good health and CMV-seronegative. In nucleotides, the CDR3 is TGTGCCAGCAGCGTTAGCGGGGGCTCCTACGAGCAGTACTTC. It translates to CASSVSGGSYEQYF.